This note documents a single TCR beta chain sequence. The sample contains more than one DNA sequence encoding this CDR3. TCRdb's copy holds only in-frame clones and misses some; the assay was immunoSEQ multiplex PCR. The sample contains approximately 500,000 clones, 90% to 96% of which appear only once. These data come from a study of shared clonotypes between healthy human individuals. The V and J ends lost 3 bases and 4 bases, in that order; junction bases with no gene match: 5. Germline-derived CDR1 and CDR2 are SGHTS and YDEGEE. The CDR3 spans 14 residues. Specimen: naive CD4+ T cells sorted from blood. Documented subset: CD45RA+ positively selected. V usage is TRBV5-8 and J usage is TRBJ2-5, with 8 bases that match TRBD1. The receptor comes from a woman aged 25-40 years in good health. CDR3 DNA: TGTGCCAGCAGCTCAGGACAGGGAGGAGAGACCCAGTACTTC. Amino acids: CASSSGQGGETQYF. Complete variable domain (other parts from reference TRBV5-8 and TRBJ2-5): EAGVTQSPTHLIKTRGQQATLRCSPISGHTSVYWYQQALGLGLQFLLWYDEGEERNRGNFPPRFSGRQFPNYSSELNVNALELEDSALYLCASSSGQGGETQYFGPGTRLLVL.